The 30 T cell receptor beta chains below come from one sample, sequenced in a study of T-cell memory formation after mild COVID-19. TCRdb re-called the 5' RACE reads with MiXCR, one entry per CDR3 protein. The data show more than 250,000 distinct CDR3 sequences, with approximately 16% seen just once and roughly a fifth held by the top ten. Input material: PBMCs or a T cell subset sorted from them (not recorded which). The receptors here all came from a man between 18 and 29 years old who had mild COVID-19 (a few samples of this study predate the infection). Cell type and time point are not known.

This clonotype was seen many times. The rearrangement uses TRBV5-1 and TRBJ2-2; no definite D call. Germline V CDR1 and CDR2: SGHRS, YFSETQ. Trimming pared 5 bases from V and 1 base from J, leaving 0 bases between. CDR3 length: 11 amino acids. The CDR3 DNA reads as TGCGCCAGCAGGAACACCGGGGAGCTGTTTTTT. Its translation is CASRNTGELFF.

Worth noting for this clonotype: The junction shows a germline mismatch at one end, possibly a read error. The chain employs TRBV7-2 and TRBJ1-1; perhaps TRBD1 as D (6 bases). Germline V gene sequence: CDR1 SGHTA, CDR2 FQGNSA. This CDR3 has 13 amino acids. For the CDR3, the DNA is TGTGCCAGCAGCTTCCTGGACAGCCCCGAAGGTTTCTTT. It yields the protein CASSFLDSPEGFF.

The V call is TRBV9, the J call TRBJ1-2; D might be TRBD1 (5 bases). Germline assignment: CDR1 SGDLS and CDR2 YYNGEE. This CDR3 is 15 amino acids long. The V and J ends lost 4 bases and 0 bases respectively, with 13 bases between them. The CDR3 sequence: CASSFQGTANYGYTF. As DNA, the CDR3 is TGTGCCAGCAGCTTCCAGGGCACGGCTAACTATGGCTACACCTTC.

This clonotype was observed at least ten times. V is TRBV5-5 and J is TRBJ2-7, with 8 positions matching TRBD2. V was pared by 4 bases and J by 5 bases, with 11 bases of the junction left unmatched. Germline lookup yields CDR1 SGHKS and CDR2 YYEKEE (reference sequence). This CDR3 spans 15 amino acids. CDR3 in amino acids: CASSTRVAGPHEQYF. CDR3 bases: TGTGCCAGCAGCACCCGGGTAGCGGGGCCCCACGAGCAGTACTTC.

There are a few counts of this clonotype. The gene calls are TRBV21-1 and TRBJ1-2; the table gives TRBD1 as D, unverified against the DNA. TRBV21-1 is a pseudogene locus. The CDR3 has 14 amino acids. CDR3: CASSKRAGGNGYTF. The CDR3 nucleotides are TGTGCCAGCAGCAAAAGGGCAGGGGGCAACGGCTACACCTTC.

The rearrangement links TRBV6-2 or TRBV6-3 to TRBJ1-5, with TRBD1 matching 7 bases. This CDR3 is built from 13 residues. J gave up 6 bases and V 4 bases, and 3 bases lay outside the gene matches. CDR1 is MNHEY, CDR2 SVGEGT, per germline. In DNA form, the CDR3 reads TGTGCCAGCAGTTTGACAGGGTTTCAGCCCCAGCATTTT. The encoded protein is CASSLTGFQPQHF.

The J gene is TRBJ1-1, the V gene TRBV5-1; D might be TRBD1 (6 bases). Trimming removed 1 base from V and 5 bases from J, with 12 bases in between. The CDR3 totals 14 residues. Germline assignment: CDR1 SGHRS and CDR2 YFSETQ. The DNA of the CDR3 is TGCGCCAGCAGCTTGAGTAGGGGGGGGACTGAAGCTTTCTTT. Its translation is CASSLSRGGTEAFF.

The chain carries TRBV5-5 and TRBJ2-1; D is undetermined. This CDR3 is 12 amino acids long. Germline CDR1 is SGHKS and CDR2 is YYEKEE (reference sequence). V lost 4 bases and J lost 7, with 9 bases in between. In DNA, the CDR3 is TGTGCCAGCAGCCACAGCCTTAATGAGCAGTTCTTC. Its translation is CASSHSLNEQFF.

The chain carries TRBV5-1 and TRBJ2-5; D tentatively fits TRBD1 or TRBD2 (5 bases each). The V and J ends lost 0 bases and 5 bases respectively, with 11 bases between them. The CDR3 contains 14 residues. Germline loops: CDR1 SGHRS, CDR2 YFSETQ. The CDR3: CASSLGLEGETQYF. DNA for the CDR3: TGCGCCAGCAGCTTGGGTCTAGAGGGGGAGACCCAGTACTTC. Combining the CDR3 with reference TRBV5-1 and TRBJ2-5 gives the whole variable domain KAGVTQTPRYLIKTRGQQVTLSCSPISGHRSVSWYQQTPGQGLQFLFEYFSETQRNKGNFPGRFSGRQFSNSRSEMNVSTLELGDSALYLCASSLGLEGETQYFGPGTRLLVL.

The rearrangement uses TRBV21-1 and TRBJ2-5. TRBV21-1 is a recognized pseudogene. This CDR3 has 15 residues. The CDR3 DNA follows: TGTGCCAGCAGCGTATTCCTCGAACGGGAAGAGACCCAGTACTTC. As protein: CASSVFLEREETQYF.

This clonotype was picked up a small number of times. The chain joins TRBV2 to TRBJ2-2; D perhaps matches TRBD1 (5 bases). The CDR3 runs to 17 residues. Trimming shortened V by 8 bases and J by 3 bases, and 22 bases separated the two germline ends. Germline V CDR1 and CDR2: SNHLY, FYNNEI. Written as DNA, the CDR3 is TGTGCCAGCGTGGCGGTCAGGGAAGACTGGGACACCGGGGAGCTGTTTTTT. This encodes CASVAVREDWDTGELFF.

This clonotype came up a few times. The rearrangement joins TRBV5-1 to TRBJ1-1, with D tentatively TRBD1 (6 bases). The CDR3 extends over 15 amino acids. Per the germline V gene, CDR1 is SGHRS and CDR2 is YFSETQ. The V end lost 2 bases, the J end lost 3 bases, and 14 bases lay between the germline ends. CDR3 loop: CASSLTDRPYTEAFF. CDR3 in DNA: TGCGCCAGCAGCTTAACGGACAGACCCTACACTGAAGCTTTCTTT. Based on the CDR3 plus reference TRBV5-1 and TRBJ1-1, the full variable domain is KAGVTQTPRYLIKTRGQQVTLSCSPISGHRSVSWYQQTPGQGLQFLFEYFSETQRNKGNFPGRFSGRQFSNSRSEMNVSTLELGDSALYLCASSLTDRPYTEAFFGQGTRLTVV.

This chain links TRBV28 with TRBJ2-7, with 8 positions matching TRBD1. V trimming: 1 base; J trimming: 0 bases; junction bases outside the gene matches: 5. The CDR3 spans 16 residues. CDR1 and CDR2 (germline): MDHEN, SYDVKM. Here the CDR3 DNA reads TGTGCCAGCAGTTTATCGACGGGACAGGACTCCTACGAGCAGTACGTC. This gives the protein CASSLSTGQDSYEQYV.

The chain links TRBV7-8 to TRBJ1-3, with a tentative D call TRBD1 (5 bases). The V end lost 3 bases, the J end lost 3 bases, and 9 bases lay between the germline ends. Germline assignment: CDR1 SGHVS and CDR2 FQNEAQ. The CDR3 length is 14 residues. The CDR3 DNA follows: TGTGCCAGCAGCTTTCAGGGAGGTGGAAACACCATATATTTT. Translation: CASSFQGGGNTIYF.

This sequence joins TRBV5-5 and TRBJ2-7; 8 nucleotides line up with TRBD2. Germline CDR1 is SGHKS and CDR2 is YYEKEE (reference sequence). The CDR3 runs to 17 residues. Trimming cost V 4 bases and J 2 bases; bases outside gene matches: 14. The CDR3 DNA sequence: TGTGCCAGCAGCCTGGGGCCAGCGGGGGCCTCCACCTACGAGCAGTACTTC. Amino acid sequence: CASSLGPAGASTYEQYF.

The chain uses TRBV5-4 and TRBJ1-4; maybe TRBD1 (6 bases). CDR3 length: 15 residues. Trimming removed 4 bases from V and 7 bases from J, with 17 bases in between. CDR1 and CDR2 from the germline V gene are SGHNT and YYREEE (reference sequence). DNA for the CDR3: TGTGCCAGCAGCCCGAGGGGGGACTTCGGTGAAAAACTGTTTTTT. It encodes CASSPRGDFGEKLFF.

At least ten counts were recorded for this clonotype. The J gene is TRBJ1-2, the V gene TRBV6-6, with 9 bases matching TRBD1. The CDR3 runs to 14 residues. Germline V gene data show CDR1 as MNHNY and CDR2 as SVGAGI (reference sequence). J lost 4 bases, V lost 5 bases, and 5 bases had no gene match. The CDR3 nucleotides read TGTGCCAGCAGTCCTGGGACAGGGATCTATGGCTACACCTTC. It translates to CASSPGTGIYGYTF.

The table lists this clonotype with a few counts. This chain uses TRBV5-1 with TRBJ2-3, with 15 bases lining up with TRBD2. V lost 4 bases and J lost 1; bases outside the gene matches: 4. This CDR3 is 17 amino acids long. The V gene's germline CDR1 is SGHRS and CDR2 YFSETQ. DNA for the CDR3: TGCGCCAGCAGCCAACGGACTAGCGGGGGGGGCACAGATACGCAGTATTTT. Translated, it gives CASSQRTSGGGTDTQYF. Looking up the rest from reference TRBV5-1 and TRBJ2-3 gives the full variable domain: KAGVTQTPRYLIKTRGQQVTLSCSPISGHRSVSWYQQTPGQGLQFLFEYFSETQRNKGNFPGRFSGRQFSNSRSEMNVSTLELGDSALYLCASSQRTSGGGTDTQYFGPGTRLTVL.

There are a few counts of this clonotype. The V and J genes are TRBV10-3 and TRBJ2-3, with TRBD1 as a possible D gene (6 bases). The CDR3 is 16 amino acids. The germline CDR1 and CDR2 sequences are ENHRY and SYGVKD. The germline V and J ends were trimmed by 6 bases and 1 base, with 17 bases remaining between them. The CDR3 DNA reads TGTGCCATCAGCGAGGCGTGGCAGGGGCGCACAGATACGCAGTATTTT. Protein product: CAISEAWQGRTDTQYF.

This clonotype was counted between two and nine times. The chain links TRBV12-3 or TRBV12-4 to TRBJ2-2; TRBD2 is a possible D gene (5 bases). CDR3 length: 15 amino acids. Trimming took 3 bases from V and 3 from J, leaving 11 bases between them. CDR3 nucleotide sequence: TGTGCCAGCAGTTTTACGGGGATCGACACCGGGGAGCTGTTTTTT. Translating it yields CASSFTGIDTGELFF.

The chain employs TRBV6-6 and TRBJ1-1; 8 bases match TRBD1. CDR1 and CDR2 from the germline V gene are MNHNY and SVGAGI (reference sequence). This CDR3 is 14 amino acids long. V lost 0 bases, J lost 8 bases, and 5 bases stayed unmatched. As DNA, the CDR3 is TGTGCCAGCAGTTACTCTCCCAGGGGGCAGGAAGCTTTCTTT. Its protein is CASSYSPRGQEAFF.

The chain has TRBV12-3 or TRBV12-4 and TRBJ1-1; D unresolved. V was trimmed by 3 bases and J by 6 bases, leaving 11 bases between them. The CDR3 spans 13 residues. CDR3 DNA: TGTGCCAGCAGTTTCCTCGGACCTGCTGAAGCTTTCTTT. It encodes CASSFLGPAEAFF.

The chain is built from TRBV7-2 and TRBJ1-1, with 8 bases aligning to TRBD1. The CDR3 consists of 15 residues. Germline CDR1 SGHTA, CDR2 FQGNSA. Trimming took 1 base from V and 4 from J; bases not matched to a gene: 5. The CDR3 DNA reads TGTGCCAGCAGCTTAGGACAGGGGCAGATCACTGAAGCTTTCTTT. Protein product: CASSLGQGQITEAFF.

The CDR3 reads CASSLWDRGLGAFF. CDR3 DNA: TGTGCCAGCAGTTTATGGGACAGGGGGCTCGGGGCTTTCTTT. V and J are TRBV28 and TRBJ1-1, with TRBD1 matching over 11 bases. CDR3 length equals 14 residues. Germline assignment: CDR1 MDHEN and CDR2 SYDVKM. V lost 0 bases to trimming and J lost 11 bases; unmatched junction nucleotides: 5.

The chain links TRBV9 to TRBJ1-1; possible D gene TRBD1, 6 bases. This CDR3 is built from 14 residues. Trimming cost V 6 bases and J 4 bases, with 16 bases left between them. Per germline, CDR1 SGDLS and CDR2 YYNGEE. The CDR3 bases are TGTGCCAGCACCACCTCTGAGGGGGGCACTGAAGCTTTCTTT. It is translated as CASTTSEGGTEAFF.

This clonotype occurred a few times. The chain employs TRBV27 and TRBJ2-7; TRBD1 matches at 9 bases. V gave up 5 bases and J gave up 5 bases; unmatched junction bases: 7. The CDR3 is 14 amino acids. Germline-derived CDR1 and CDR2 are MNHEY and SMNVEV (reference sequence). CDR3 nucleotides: TGTGCCAGCAGTCCCGGGACAGGGCCACACGAGCAGTACTTC. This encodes CASSPGTGPHEQYF.

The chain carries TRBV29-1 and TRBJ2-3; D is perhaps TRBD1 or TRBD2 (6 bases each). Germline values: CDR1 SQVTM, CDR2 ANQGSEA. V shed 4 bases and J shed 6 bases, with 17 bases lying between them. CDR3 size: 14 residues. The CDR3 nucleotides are TGCAGCGTTGCTCAGTACGGGGGCGGGGATACGCAGTATTTT. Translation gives CSVAQYGGGDTQYF.

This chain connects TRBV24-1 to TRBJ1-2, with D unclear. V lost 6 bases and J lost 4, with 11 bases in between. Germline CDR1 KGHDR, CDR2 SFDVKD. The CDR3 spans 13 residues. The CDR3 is CATSSRGAYGYTF. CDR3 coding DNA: TGTGCCACCAGTTCCCGCGGTGCCTATGGCTACACCTTC.

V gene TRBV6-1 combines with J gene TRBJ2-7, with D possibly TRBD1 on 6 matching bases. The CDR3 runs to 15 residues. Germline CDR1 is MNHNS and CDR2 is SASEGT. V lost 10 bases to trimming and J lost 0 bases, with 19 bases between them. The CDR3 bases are TGTGCCACCAAAGCTCTGACAGGTTCCTCCTACGAGCAGTACGTC. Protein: CATKALTGSSYEQYV.

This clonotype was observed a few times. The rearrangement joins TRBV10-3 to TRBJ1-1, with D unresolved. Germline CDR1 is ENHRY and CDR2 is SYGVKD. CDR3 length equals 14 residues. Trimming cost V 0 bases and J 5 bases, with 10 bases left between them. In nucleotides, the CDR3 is TGTGCCATCAGTGAGTCGAAAGCACGAACTGAAGCTTTCTTT. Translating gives CAISESKARTEAFF.